Shown below are 4 T cell receptor beta chains from a single sample sequenced in a study of control samples from healthy donors and cancer patients (dated by TCRdb to about 2020). Libraries were constructed by the immunoSEQ multiplex PCR assay. Imported from immuneACCESS, the table was reduced by TCRdb to in-frame sequences with V and J called. These copies leave out some clones; in studies compared against another copy, an unresolved V gene accounts for under half, and the cause of the remainder is not known. Recorded for this sample are nearly 35,000 clones; roughly 92% of them occurred a single time. The ten largest clonotypes hold about 1.5% of the sample. Specimen: PBMCs. Every receptor here comes from a man aged 40-50 years with colorectal cancer.

The J gene is TRBJ2-3, the V gene TRBV6-5; D remains ambiguous. This CDR3 has 15 amino acids. Trimming cost V 6 bases and J 1 base, with 14 bases left between them. Germline CDR1 reads MNHEY; CDR2 reads SVGAGI. CDR3 amino acids: CASRPTLSGTDTQYF. CDR3 coding DNA: TGTGCCAGCAGACCCACACTATCTGGCACAGATACGCAGTATTTT.

The chain joins TRBV27 to TRBJ1-2; D not certain. There are 13 residues in the CDR3. V gave up 1 base and J gave up 7 bases, with 10 bases separating them. Germline assignment: CDR1 MNHEY and CDR2 SMNVEV (reference sequence). The CDR3 spells CASSLYGTGGYTF. The CDR3 DNA follows: TGTGCCAGCAGTTTATATGGAACCGGTGGCTACACCTTC.

The chain links TRBV9 to TRBJ2-1, with 7 bases that match TRBD1. The junction had 9 bases not matched to a gene; V was cut back by 3 bases and J by 3 bases. There are 16 residues in the CDR3. The V gene's germline CDR1 is SGDLS and CDR2 YYNGEE. The DNA of the CDR3 is TGTGCCAGCAGCGCAATACAGGGGAACAACTACAATGAGCAGTTCTTC. As protein: CASSAIQGNNYNEQFF. Variable domain in full (rest from reference TRBV9 and TRBJ2-1): DSGVTQTPKHLITATGQRVTLRCSPRSGDLSVYWYQQSLDQGLQFLIQYYNGEERAKGNILERFSAQQFPDLHSELNLSSLELGDSALYFCASSAIQGNNYNEQFFGPGTRLTVL.

J is TRBJ1-2 and V is TRBV15; D is perhaps TRBD1 (5 bases). Germline V gene data show CDR1 as LNHNV and CDR2 as YYDKDF (reference sequence). The CDR3 is 14 residues long. V was pared by 5 bases and J by 6 bases, with 16 bases between. The CDR3 coding sequence is TGTGCCACCAGCCTTGGGGGGAATGAGGATGGCTACACCTTC. Amino acids: CATSLGGNEDGYTF.